This entry features one T cell receptor beta chain sequence. The data belong to a study of T cell changes during pregnancy in multiple sclerosis. The V gene's germline CDR1 is SGHRS and CDR2 YFSETQ. The CDR3 runs to 14 residues. The ends were cut back, 1 base at V and 1 base at J, with 7 bases in the middle. The table came from immunoSEQ multiplex PCR; TCRdb's copy has only in-frame clones and leaves some out. Of 95,000 to 150,000 clones listed, 93% are singletons. Here the sequenced sample was peripheral blood, taken before pregnancy. The genes are TRBV5-1 and TRBJ2-3, with D unresolved. This TCR derives from a female donor with multiple sclerosis, enrolled in a pregnancy study. The CDR3 loop reads CASSLLAGTDTQYF. DNA for the CDR3: TGCGCCAGCAGCTTGTTAGCCGGCACAGATACGCAGTATTTT.